The rows below give T cell receptor beta chains drawn from one sample of a study of pediatric ulcerative colitis. Data came from immunoSEQ multiplex PCR; TCRdb stores just in-frame clones and leaves some out. The sample lists about 36,000 clones, around 73% occurring once. Sequenced: gut tissue. These receptors were obtained from a boy under 18 with moderate ulcerative colitis. The CDR3 runs from the conserved cysteine through the conserved F or W. D genes are given only for firm matches. Clone size is shown for a subset of rows, as once, few, many or a class of expanded clone.

>TRBV18|TRBD1|TRBJ2-3|NA
TGTGCCAGCTCACCACCGCTGGGACAGGGGGCAGATACGCAGTATTTT
CASSPPLGQGADTQYF
>TRBV27|TRBD2|TRBJ2-3|NA
TGTGCCAGCAGTTTAGCTAGCGGGAGATTCGGCACAGATACGCAGTATTTT
CASSLASGRFGTDTQYF
>TRBV10-1|NA|TRBJ2-2|NA
TGCGCCAGCAGTTTGGATGGAGCGGGCACCGGGGAGCTGTTTTTT
CASSLDGAGTGELFF
>TRBV2|NA|TRBJ2-7|NA
TGTGCCAGCAGTGAAGTAGCCAGCGGTCCCTTTGAGCAGTACTTC
CASSEVASGPFEQYF
>TRBV5-4|NA|TRBJ1-2|NA
TGTGCCAGCAGCCCTGACAGAGACTATGGCTACACCTTC
CASSPDRDYGYTF
>TRBV6-6|NA|TRBJ1-2|NA
TGTGCCAGCAGTTTGACAGAGTCGACGGTCTATGGCTACACCTTC
CASSLTESTVYGYTF
>TRBV5-6|TRBD1|TRBJ2-7|NA
TGTGCCAGCAGCTTTGGTTACAGGGGGCATTACGAGCAGTACTTC
CASSFGYRGHYEQYF
>TRBV10-3|NA|TRBJ1-2|few
TGTGCCATCAGTGAGTCCCGGACAGTCTATGGCTACACCTTC
CAISESRTVYGYTF
>TRBV28|NA|TRBJ1-3|NA
TGTGCCAGTAAACGGCGGAGCTCTGGAAACACCATATATTTT
CASKRRSSGNTIYF
>TRBV4-3|NA|TRBJ2-3|once
TGCGCCAGCAGCCAAGTTAAGGAGCACAACACAGATACGCAGTATTTT
CASSQVKEHNTDTQYF
>TRBV5-4|TRBD1|TRBJ1-2|NA
TGTGCCAGCAGCTTTGGCAGGGGGCTTGGTGGCTACACCTTC
CASSFGRGLGGYTF
>TRBV28|NA|TRBJ1-1|NA
TGTGCCAGCACCCCCGGGACACTGAACACTGAAGCTTTCTTT
CASTPGTLNTEAFF
>TRBV30|NA|TRBJ2-7|NA
TGTGCCCTCGCGAGGGGAACCTACGATGAGCAGTACTTC
CALARGTYDEQYF
>TRBV12-5|NA|TRBJ1-2|NA
TGTGCTAGTGCCTTCGGAGGGAGTAACTATGGCTACACCTTC
CASAFGGSNYGYTF
>TRBV4-1|NA|TRBJ2-7|NA
TGCGCCAGCAGCCCGAACTACCTAAGTTTCTACGAGCAGTACTTC
CASSPNYLSFYEQYF
>TRBV7-7|NA|TRBJ2-7|few
TGTGCCAGCAGCTTAGGAACCGACAGGTACTACGAGCAGTACTTC
CASSLGTDRYYEQYF
>TRBV7-2|TRBD1|TRBJ2-3|NA
TGTGCCAGCAGCTTAGAGGGGACAGGGTGGGATACGCAGTATTTT
CASSLEGTGWDTQYF
>TRBV5-1|NA|TRBJ1-4|few
TGCGCCAGCAGCACCACAGGGTCCGGTGAAAAACTGTTTTTT
CASSTTGSGEKLFF
>TRBV7-2|TRBD1|TRBJ1-2|NA
TGTGCCAGCAGCTTACAGCAGGGGGCGCTTGGCTACACCTTC
CASSLQQGALGYTF
>TRBV2|TRBD1|TRBJ1-2|few
TGTGCCAGCAGTGAAGTTGACAGGGACAGCTATGGCTACACCTTC
CASSEVDRDSYGYTF
>TRBV2|TRBD2|TRBJ2-1|few
TGTGCCAGCAGCGGTCGGGGACTAGCAGACTACAATGAGCAGTTCTTC
CASSGRGLADYNEQFF
>TRBV28|TRBD2|TRBJ2-2|NA
TGTGCCAGCAGTTTCCCCTGGGCTAGCGGGGGGAGGAACACCGGGGAGCTGTTTTTT
CASSFPWASGGRNTGELFF
>TRBV5-1|NA|TRBJ2-1|NA
TGCGCCAGCAGCTCCCTGGGCGGAGGCTACAATGAGCAGTTCTTC
CASSSLGGGYNEQFF
>TRBV7-7|TRBD2|TRBJ2-2|NA
TGTGCTAGCAGCCTCCGACTAGCTGGGAGTGGCGGGGAGCTGTTTTTT
CASSLRLAGSGGELFF
>TRBV5-1|NA|TRBJ1-1|few
TGCGCCAGCAGCCGGAATTCAGGCACTGAAGCTTTCTTT
CASSRNSGTEAFF
>TRBV11-2|NA|TRBJ2-5|NA
TGTGCCAGCAGCTTAGATCGGGCAAAAGAGACCCAGTACTTC
CASSLDRAKETQYF
>TRBV5-1|TRBD2|TRBJ2-3|NA
TGCGCCAGCAGCCCGACTAGCGGGGGGTCGGGGGATACGCAGTATTTT
CASSPTSGGSGDTQYF
>TRBV19|NA|TRBJ2-2|NA
TGTGCCAGTAGCCCCACCGGGGAGCTGTTTTTT
CASSPTGELFF
>TRBV15|NA|TRBJ2-7|NA
TGTGCCACCAGCAGAGGAAACGACGCGCCGTGGTACGAGCAGTACTTC
CATSRGNDAPWYEQYF
>TRBV4-1|NA|TRBJ2-7|medium-sized
TGCGCCAGCAGCCAAGACGTGCATCTATCCTACGAGCAGTACTTC
CASSQDVHLSYEQYF
>TRBV4-3|NA|TRBJ2-4|NA
TGCGCCAGCAGACGCCGCCTCTGGGGCAGGGATGGGGTCAAAAACATTCAGTACTTC
CASRRRLWGRDGVKNIQYF
>TRBV11-1|NA|TRBJ2-6|NA
TGTGCCAGCAGCTTTGGTGGGGCCAACGTCCTGACTTTC
CASSFGGANVLTF
>TRBV6-5|NA|TRBJ2-7|NA
TGTGCCAGCAGTTACTCATGGGACTACGAGCAGTACTTC
CASSYSWDYEQYF
>TRBV9|TRBD1|TRBJ1-2|few
TGTGCCAGCAGCGTAGGGAGGGACAGCTATGGCTACACCTTC
CASSVGRDSYGYTF
>TRBV30|NA|TRBJ1-6|NA
TGTGCCTCAAGGGTGGGGGGGGCCTATAATTCACCCCTCCACTTT
CASRVGGAYNSPLHF
>TRBV11-2|TRBD1|TRBJ2-7|once
TGTGCCAGCAGCTTTCATCGGGACAGATTCTACGAGCAGTACTTC
CASSFHRDRFYEQYF
>TRBV9|TRBD1|TRBJ1-3|NA
TGTGCCAGTTCGACAGGGACAGGAAACACCATATATTTT
CASSTGTGNTIYF
>TRBV7-9|TRBD2|TRBJ2-2|few
TGTGCCAGCAGCTCCGGGGGGACCGCTGTAACAAGCGGGGAGCTGTTTTTT
CASSSGGTAVTSGELFF
>TRBV2|TRBD2|TRBJ2-3|NA
TGTGCCAGCAGTGAGGGCGGGGGTGTCACAGATACGCAGTATTTT
CASSEGGGVTDTQYF
>TRBV5-1|NA|TRBJ2-3|NA
TGCGCCAGCAATCAGGGCAGTCGGGCAGCGACTAGCACAGATACGCAGTATTTT
CASNQGSRAATSTDTQYF
>TRBV7-3|NA|TRBJ2-3|NA
TGTGCCAGCAGCTTAGGTCTAGGGCCCAACACAGATACGCAGTATTTT
CASSLGLGPNTDTQYF